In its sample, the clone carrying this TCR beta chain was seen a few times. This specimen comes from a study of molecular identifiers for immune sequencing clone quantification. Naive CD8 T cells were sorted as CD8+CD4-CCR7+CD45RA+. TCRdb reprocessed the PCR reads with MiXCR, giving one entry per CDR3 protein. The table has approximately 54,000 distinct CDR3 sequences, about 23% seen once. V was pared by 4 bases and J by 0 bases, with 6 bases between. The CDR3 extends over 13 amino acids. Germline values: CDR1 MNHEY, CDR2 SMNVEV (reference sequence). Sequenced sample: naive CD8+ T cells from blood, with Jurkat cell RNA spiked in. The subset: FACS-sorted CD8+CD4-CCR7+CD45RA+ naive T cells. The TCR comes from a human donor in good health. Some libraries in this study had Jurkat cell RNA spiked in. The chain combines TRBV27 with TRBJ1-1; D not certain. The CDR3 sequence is CASSWAVNTEAFF. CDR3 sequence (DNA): TGTGCCAGCAGTTGGGCAGTGAACACTGAAGCTTTCTTT.